One sample yielded the 14 T cell receptor beta chains listed below, sequenced in a study of blood T cell repertoires in COVID-19. This table comes from immunoSEQ multiplex PCR, and its TCRdb copy is limited to in-frame clones, with some not included. The sample holds over 30,000 clones, about 90% seen once. Sequencing used peripheral blood. These receptor sequences come from a human donor in a cohort sampled during active COVID-19.

This rearrangement joins TRBV13 to TRBJ1-3; D unresolved. The CDR3 has 13 residues. With 6 bases removed from V and 0 bases from J, the gap between germline ends came to 6 bases. Germline V gene sequence: CDR1 PRHDT, CDR2 FYEKMQ (reference sequence). The CDR3 DNA reads as TGTGCCAGCAGTTGGAGCTCTGGAAACACCATATATTTT. This translates into CASSWSSGNTIYF.

This rearrangement joins TRBV12-3 or TRBV12-4 to TRBJ1-4, with D possibly TRBD1 on 5 matching bases. With 6 bases removed from V and 10 bases from J, the gap between germline ends came to 15 bases. The CDR3 covers 13 residues. The CDR3 nucleotides are TGTGCCAGCAGCCCCGAAAGGGGATTAAAACTGTTTTTT. Protein product: CASSPERGLKLFF.

V usage is TRBV5-1 and J usage is TRBJ1-4, with TRBD1 as a possible D gene (5 bases). With 0 bases removed from V and 8 bases from J, the gap between germline ends came to 11 bases. CDR3 length: 14 amino acids. CDR1 and CDR2 from the germline V gene are SGHRS and YFSETQ. The CDR3 DNA reads as TGCGCCAGCAGCTTGGTCACAGGCACCGAAAAACTGTTTTTT. Translating it yields CASSLVTGTEKLFF.

CDR3 amino acids: CASSPTVNTGELFF. The CDR3 coding sequence is TGCGCCAGCAGCCCGACTGTCAACACCGGGGAGCTGTTTTTT. V gene TRBV5-1 combines with J gene TRBJ2-2; D unclear. V lost 4 bases and J 2 bases, leaving 9 bases between the germline ends. The CDR3 sequence is 14 residues long. Germline CDR1 is SGHRS and CDR2 is YFSETQ.

This rearrangement joins TRBV7-9 to TRBJ2-3; tentatively, D is TRBD2 (6 bases). The germline V gene has CDR1 SEHNR and CDR2 FQNEAQ (reference sequence). The CDR3 sequence is 16 residues long. V was clipped by 1 base and J by 4 bases, with 15 bases between them. The CDR3 spells CASSLVLGSGADTQYF. The CDR3 nucleotides are TGTGCCAGCAGCTTAGTGCTGGGTTCGGGGGCAGATACGCAGTATTTT.

This chain uses TRBV7-2 with TRBJ2-3, with 7 bases that match TRBD2. Per germline, CDR1 SGHTA and CDR2 FQGNSA. The CDR3 has 17 amino acids. V was pared by 5 bases and J by 0 bases, with 11 bases of the junction left unmatched. CDR3 nucleotide sequence: TGTGCCAGCAGCGTACCTAGCGGCTCTGCTAGCACAGATACGCAGTATTTT. As protein: CASSVPSGSASTDTQYF.

The chain couples TRBV11-2 to TRBJ2-5, with 11 bases that match TRBD2. Losses at the gene ends were 4 bases for V and 4 bases for J; bases not matched to a gene: 2. This CDR3 is built from 14 residues. Germline V lookup: CDR1 SGHAT, CDR2 FQNNGV. The CDR3 region has the DNA TGTGCCAGCAGCTCCGGACTAGCGGGAGAGACCCAGTACTTC. Translation: CASSSGLAGETQYF.

V and J are TRBV24-1 and TRBJ1-2, with 7 bases matching TRBD1. The germline V gene encodes CDR1 KGHDR and CDR2 SFDVKD. V lost 10 bases to trimming and J lost 7 bases; unmatched junction nucleotides: 11. CDR3 length: 13 residues. The CDR3 DNA sequence: TGTGCCACAAGTACTACAGGGGTCGCTGGCTACACCTTC. Protein: CATSTTGVAGYTF.

The table lists this clone with a count of one. The chain uses TRBV4-2 and TRBJ1-5; possible D gene TRBD1, 5 bases. V lost 0 bases to trimming and J lost 0 bases, with 6 bases between them. There are 15 residues in the CDR3. CDR1 is LGHNA, CDR2 YNFKEQ, per germline. The CDR3 region is CASSQEGDSNQPQHF. The CDR3 DNA reads TGTGCCAGCAGCCAAGAAGGGGATAGCAATCAGCCCCAGCATTTT.

The CDR3: CASSLGSGPYNEQFF. In DNA, the CDR3 is TGCGCCAGCAGCCTCGGTAGCGGGCCGTACAATGAGCAGTTCTTC. The rearrangement uses TRBV5-1 and TRBJ2-1; 7 bases line up with TRBD2. The length of the CDR3 is 15 residues. V lost 4 bases to trimming and J lost 4 bases; unmatched junction nucleotides: 8. The germline CDR1 and CDR2 sequences are SGHRS and YFSETQ.

The chain links TRBV6-2 or TRBV6-3 to TRBJ2-1, with 8 bases aligning to TRBD2. Germline lookup yields CDR1 MNHEY and CDR2 SVGEGT. The junction had 14 bases not matched to a gene; V was cut back by 6 bases and J by 10 bases. The length of the CDR3 is 15 residues. This CDR3 is CASSLPGLGLSEQFF. In nucleotides, the CDR3 is TGTGCCAGCAGCCTCCCGGGACTAGGACTCTCGGAGCAGTTCTTC.

This chain connects TRBV18 to TRBJ1-4, with D tentatively TRBD1 (6 bases). Germline V gene sequence: CDR1 KGHSH, CDR2 LQKENI. The CDR3 totals 14 residues. Trimming removed 3 bases from V and 8 bases from J, with 13 bases in between. CDR3 coding DNA: TGTGCCAGCTCACCTCTCGCAGGGGCGGAAAAACTGTTTTTT. This translates into CASSPLAGAEKLFF.

This chain connects TRBV10-3 to TRBJ2-1; weak D call: TRBD1 (5 bases). CDR1 ENHRY and CDR2 SYGVKD come from the germline V gene. The CDR3 length is 12 residues. The ends were cut back, 6 bases at V and 10 bases at J, with 13 bases in the middle. The CDR3, as DNA: TGTGCCATCAGCTTGGGGCCGGCGGAGCAGTTCTTC. Translation gives CAISLGPAEQFF.

The chain links TRBV6-5 to TRBJ2-5, with D perhaps matching TRBD2 (6 bases). V was trimmed by 8 bases and J by 1 base, leaving 14 bases between them. The V gene's germline CDR1 is MNHEY and CDR2 SVGAGI. This CDR3 region has 14 residues. As DNA, the CDR3 is TGTGCCAGCGGGAGGCCGGCCTTCCAAGAGACCCAGTACTTC. It encodes CASGRPAFQETQYF.